A selection of T cell receptor beta chains follows, all from one sample in a study of cytomegalovirus exposure and HLA in healthy donors. Sequencing was performed with immunoSEQ multiplex PCR; in TCRdb, only in-frame clones are kept and a portion is missing. The sample carries around 110,000 clones, 70% to 80% recorded once. The sequencing input was PBMCs. Receptors originate from a woman between 18 and 29 years old in good health and CMV-seronegative. Each CDR3 is given with its conserved first and last residue. A D gene is named only where the DNA matches it firmly. Size tells how often a clone was seen (once, few, many) or the class of an expanded clone, and some rows leave it out.

clone_size	v_call	j_call	d_call	cdr3_nt	cdr3_aa
NA	TRBV18	TRBJ2-6	TRBD1	TGTGCCAGCTCAGTACCGGGACAGGGGCATCAGGGGGCCAACGTCCTGACTTTC	CASSVPGQGHQGANVLTF
once	TRBV2	TRBJ1-5	NA	TGTGCCAGCAGAGCCACCGGTCTTAATCAGCCCCAGCATTTT	CASRATGLNQPQHF
NA	TRBV9	TRBJ1-1	NA	TGTGCCAGCAACACCGACAGCCGAACCGGCACTGAAGCTTTCTTT	CASNTDSRTGTEAFF
NA	TRBV15	TRBJ2-3	NA	TGTGCCACCAGCAGAGCGTGGGCAGACACAGATACGCAGTATTTT	CATSRAWADTDTQYF
NA	TRBV9	TRBJ1-3	NA	TGTGCCAGCAGCTCTCCGGGGAGCTCTGGAAACACCATATATTTT	CASSSPGSSGNTIYF
once	TRBV10-3	TRBJ1-2	TRBD1	TGTGCCATCAGGTCGCCGGACAGGGGACCATATGGCTACACCTTC	CAIRSPDRGPYGYTF
once	TRBV5-1	TRBJ1-2	NA	TGCGCCAGCAGCTTGGGTACAGACTATGGCTACACCTTC	CASSLGTDYGYTF
NA	TRBV5-6	TRBJ2-1	TRBD2	TGTGCCAGCAGCTGGTTCCGGGACTATAACAATGAGCAGTTCTTC	CASSWFRDYNNEQFF
NA	TRBV4-1	TRBJ2-3	NA	TGCGCCAGCAGCCAAGCATCCACAGATACGCAGTATTTT	CASSQASTDTQYF
NA	TRBV15	TRBJ1-4	NA	TGTGCCACCTCGAGGGGAGGGGTGACTAATGAAAAACTGTTTTTT	CATSRGGVTNEKLFF
NA	TRBV7-6	TRBJ2-2	TRBD2	TGTGCCAGCAGCTATACCCACCTAGCGGGGGGGACGAACACCGGGGAGCTGTTTTTT	CASSYTHLAGGTNTGELFF
NA	TRBV6-6	TRBJ1-5	NA	TGTGCCAGCAGAGGGGCAGCCGATAGCAATCAGCCCCAGCATTTT	CASRGAADSNQPQHF
NA	TRBV7-8	TRBJ2-2	NA	TGTGCCAGCAGCCCGGATCCGGGGGGCAGGACCGGGGAGCTGTTTTTT	CASSPDPGGRTGELFF
NA	TRBV29-1	TRBJ1-1	NA	TGCAGCGTTGAATGGCAGGGGAACACTGAAGCTTTCTTT	CSVEWQGNTEAFF
NA	TRBV2	TRBJ2-2	NA	TGTGCCAGCAGTGAAGCTAGTTCACAGGGCGCGGAGCTGTTTTTT	CASSEASSQGAELFF
NA	TRBV27	TRBJ2-1	TRBD1	TGTGCCAGCAGTCCGATCCCTCCCCGGGGGACAGGGCCGTTCTTC	CASSPIPPRGTGPFF
few	TRBV14	TRBJ1-4	TRBD1	TGTGCCAGCAGCCGACATACAGGGGGGGGTGAAAAACTGTTTTTT	CASSRHTGGGEKLFF
once	TRBV5-6	TRBJ2-1	NA	TGTGCCAGCAGCTTGGAGGGGCATGAGCAGTTCTTC	CASSLEGHEQFF
NA	TRBV11-2	TRBJ2-7	NA	TGTGCCAGCAGCTTAAGCGGGCCCCCGTACGAGCAGTACTTC	CASSLSGPPYEQYF
NA	TRBV28	TRBJ2-1	TRBD2	TGTGCCAGCATTAGCGGGGGGTACAATGAGCAGTTCTTC	CASISGGYNEQFF
NA	TRBV6-6	TRBJ2-5	TRBD2	TGTGCCAGCAGTTATAATCGCGGGGGGGCCGGGGAGACCCAGTACTTC	CASSYNRGGAGETQYF
NA	TRBV6-5	TRBJ1-4	TRBD1	TGTGCCAGCAGTTACAGGGACAGCGGAGGGGAAAAACTGTTTTTT	CASSYRDSGGEKLFF
NA	TRBV4-1	TRBJ1-1	NA	TGCGCCAGCAATTCAGTAGTAAACGGGGACACTGAAGCTTTCTTT	CASNSVVNGDTEAFF
NA	TRBV25-1	TRBJ1-4	NA	TGTGCCAGCAGCCAGCCCAGGGCAACTAATGAAAAACTGTTTTTT	CASSQPRATNEKLFF
NA	TRBV6-1	TRBJ2-2	TRBD1	TGTGCCAGCAGTGGCAGGGGACAGGGAGTCATGGACACCGGGGAGCTGTTTTTT	CASSGRGQGVMDTGELFF
NA	TRBV5-1	TRBJ2-3	NA	TGCGCCAGCAGCTTGCACAGGGGCACAGATACGCAGTATTTT	CASSLHRGTDTQYF
NA	TRBV11-2	TRBJ2-7	NA	TGTGCCAGCAGCTTAGAACCTAGGGGCTCGGGCTACGAGCAGTACTTC	CASSLEPRGSGYEQYF
NA	TRBV4-2	TRBJ2-7	TRBD2	TGTGCCAGCAGCCAAGGAATGGGACTAGCGGGGCACGAGCAGTACTTC	CASSQGMGLAGHEQYF
few	TRBV30	TRBJ2-7	TRBD1	TGTGCCTGGAGTCCCCTCCGACCGGGACAGGGGAGCTCCTACGAGCAGTACTTC	CAWSPLRPGQGSSYEQYF
NA	TRBV5-1	TRBJ1-1	NA	TGCGCCAGCAGCCACGGGACTGTTAACACTGAAGCTTTCTTT	CASSHGTVNTEAFF
many	TRBV10-1	TRBJ2-5	NA	TGCGCCAGCAGTCGGGGTTCCGCGATCCAGTACTTC	CASSRGSAIQYF
NA	TRBV7-2	TRBJ2-7	TRBD2	TGTGCCAGCAGCCTTCAGACTAGCCCGCTGAACCACGAGCAGTACTTC	CASSLQTSPLNHEQYF
few	TRBV5-4	TRBJ1-5	NA	TGTTCCCGCGGCAATCAGCCCCAGCATTTT	CSRGNQPQHF
once	TRBV5-1	TRBJ1-1	TRBD1	TGCGCCAGCAGCTTGAAGGGGGCAGCGGCTGAAGCTTTCTTT	CASSLKGAAAEAFF
NA	TRBV9	TRBJ2-1	TRBD2	TGTGCCAGCAGCGACCCTAGGGGACTAGCGGGGAATAATGAGCAGTTCTTC	CASSDPRGLAGNNEQFF
NA	TRBV7-3	TRBJ2-1	NA	TGTGCCAGCAGCTTAAATACTGACTCCTACAATGAGCAGTTCTTC	CASSLNTDSYNEQFF
NA	TRBV5-4	TRBJ2-5	TRBD2	TGTGCCAGCAGCTTGCGGACTAGCGGGGGTGGGGAGACCCAGTACTTC	CASSLRTSGGGETQYF
once	TRBV5-1	TRBJ1-5	TRBD1	TGCGCCAGCAGCTCTGGACAGGGTGATCAGCCCCAGCATTTT	CASSSGQGDQPQHF
NA	TRBV6-1	TRBJ1-5	TRBD1	TGTGCCAGCACACCGGGACAGGGGTTGGATCAGCCCCAGCATTTT	CASTPGQGLDQPQHF
NA	TRBV5-6	TRBJ2-2	NA	TGTGCCAGCAGCTTGGGGGCGGACTCGAACACCGGGGAGCTGTTTTTT	CASSLGADSNTGELFF
few	TRBV6-1	TRBJ1-2	NA	TGTGCCAGCAGCTATCATGGCTACACCTTC	CASSYHGYTF
few	TRBV7-3	TRBJ2-3	NA	TGTGCCAGCAGCTTAAATCCTTTCACAGATACGCAGTATTTT	CASSLNPFTDTQYF
NA	TRBV6-5	TRBJ2-3	NA	TGTGCCAGCAGTTACTCCGGTACGCAGTATTTT	CASSYSGTQYF
NA	TRBV6-1	TRBJ2-1	TRBD2	TGTGCCAACGGCGAGCGGGGGGGATTGAATGAGCAGTTCTTC	CANGERGGLNEQFF
NA	TRBV28	TRBJ1-2	NA	TGTGCCAGCAGTTTCTTAGGCAGGGAAGATGGCTACACCTTC	CASSFLGREDGYTF
NA	TRBV18	TRBJ1-1	NA	TGTGCCAGCTCACCACAGGCAGGGATGGGAACTGAAGCTTTCTTT	CASSPQAGMGTEAFF
NA	TRBV6-5	TRBJ1-2	NA	TGTGCCAGCAGTTACTCGAAGCTTAAGGGGTACTATGGCTACACCTTC	CASSYSKLKGYYGYTF
once	TRBV7-9	TRBJ1-1	TRBD1	TGTGCCAGCAGCTCCGCACAGGGGGCGGGGACTGAAGCTTTCTTT	CASSSAQGAGTEAFF
NA	TRBV6-5	TRBJ1-5	NA	TGTGCCAGCAGTTACTCAGGGAGGGGAAATCAGCCCCAGCATTTT	CASSYSGRGNQPQHF
NA	TRBV28	TRBJ2-5	TRBD2	TGTGCCAGCAGTTTGTCTAGCGGCCCCCAAGAGACCCAGTACTTC	CASSLSSGPQETQYF
few	TRBV28	TRBJ1-1	NA	TGTGCCAGCAGTGAGCCAGGGATGAACACTGAAGCTTTCTTT	CASSEPGMNTEAFF
NA	TRBV7-2	TRBJ2-5	NA	TGTGCCAGCAGCTTAGCTGAAGGGGTCGGGGAGACCCAGTACTTC	CASSLAEGVGETQYF
NA	TRBV11-2	TRBJ1-2	TRBD1	TGTGCCAGCAGCTTAGTCGGGACAGCCTTCTATGGCTACACCTTC	CASSLVGTAFYGYTF
NA	TRBV6-1	TRBJ1-1	NA	TGTGCCAGCACAGTTACAGGGAGCACTGAAGCTTTCTTT	CASTVTGSTEAFF